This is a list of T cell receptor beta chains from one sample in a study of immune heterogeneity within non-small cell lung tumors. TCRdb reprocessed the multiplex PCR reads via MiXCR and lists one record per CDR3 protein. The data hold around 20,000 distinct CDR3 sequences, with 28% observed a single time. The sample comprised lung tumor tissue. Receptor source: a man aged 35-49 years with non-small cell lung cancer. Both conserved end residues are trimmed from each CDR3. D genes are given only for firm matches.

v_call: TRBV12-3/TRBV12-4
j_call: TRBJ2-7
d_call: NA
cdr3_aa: ASSLRTYEQY

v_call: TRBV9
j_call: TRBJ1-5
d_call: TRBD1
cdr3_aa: ASSGTGANQPQH

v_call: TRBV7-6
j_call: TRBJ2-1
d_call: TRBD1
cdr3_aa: ASSLLGGTGYNEQF

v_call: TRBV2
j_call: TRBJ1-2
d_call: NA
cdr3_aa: ASTTGTSHGYT

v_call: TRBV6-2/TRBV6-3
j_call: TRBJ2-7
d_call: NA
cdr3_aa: ASKTGLTYEQY

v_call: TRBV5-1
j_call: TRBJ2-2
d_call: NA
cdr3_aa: ASSPFRDPGELF

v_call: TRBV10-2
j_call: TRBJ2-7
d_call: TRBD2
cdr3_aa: ASSPGGGYYEQY

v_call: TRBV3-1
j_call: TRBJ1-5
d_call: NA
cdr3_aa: ASSQDINQPQH

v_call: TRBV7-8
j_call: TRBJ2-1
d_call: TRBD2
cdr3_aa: ASSLSRGSSYNEQF

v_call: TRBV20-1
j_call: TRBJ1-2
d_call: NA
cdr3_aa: SARGGYT

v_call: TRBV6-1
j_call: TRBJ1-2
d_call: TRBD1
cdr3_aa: ASSFRTGGVYGYT

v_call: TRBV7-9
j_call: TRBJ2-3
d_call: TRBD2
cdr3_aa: ASSPGLAGDVDTQY

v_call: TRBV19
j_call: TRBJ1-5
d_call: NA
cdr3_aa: ASSTGQWDGNQPQH

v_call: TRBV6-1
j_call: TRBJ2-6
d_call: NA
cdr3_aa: ASSPGPSGANVLT

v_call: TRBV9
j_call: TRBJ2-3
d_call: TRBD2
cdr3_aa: ASSVAGPGIAGPPSTDTQY

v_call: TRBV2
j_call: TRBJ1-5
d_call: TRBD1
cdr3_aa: ASSAGGYAAQH

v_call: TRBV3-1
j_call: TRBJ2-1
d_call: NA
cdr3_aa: ASSPRDRDQF

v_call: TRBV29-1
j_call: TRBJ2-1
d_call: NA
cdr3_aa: SVGGPNEQF

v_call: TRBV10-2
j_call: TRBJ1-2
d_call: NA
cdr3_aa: ASSDAGRLGGYGYT

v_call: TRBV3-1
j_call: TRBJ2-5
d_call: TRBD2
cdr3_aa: ASSPMGLAGETQY

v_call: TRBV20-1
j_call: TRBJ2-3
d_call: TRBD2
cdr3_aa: SADSGRGADTQY

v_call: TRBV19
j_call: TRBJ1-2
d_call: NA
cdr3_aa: ASSYFLDGRNGYT

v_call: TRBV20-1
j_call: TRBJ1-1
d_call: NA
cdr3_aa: SAREGEGPEAF

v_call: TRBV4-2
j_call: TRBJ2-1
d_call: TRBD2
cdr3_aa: ASSLQTSPNEQF

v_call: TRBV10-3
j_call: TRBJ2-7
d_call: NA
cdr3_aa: AIKGQGQTYEQY

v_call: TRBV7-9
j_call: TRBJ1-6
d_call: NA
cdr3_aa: ASSSTVMGSPLH

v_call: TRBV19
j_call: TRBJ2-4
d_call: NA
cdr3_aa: ASSPEGNSLAKNIQY

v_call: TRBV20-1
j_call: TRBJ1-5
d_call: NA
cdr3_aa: SARALGNQPQH

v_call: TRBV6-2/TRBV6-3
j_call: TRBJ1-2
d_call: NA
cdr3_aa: ASTEPWGNYGYT

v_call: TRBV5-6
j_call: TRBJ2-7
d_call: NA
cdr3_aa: ASSLGYEQY

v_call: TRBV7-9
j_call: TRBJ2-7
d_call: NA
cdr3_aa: ASSRTASGSYEQY

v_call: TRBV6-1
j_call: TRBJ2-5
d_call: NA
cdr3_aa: ASRTGAVWSQY

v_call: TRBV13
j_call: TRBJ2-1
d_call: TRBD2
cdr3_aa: ASSSGLAGGGEQF

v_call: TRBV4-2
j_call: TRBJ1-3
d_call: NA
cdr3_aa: ASSQDRVGTGNTIY

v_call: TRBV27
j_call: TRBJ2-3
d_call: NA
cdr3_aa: ASSIQGRTDTQY

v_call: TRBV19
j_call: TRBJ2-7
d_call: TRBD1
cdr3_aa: ASKPGQGLNYEQY

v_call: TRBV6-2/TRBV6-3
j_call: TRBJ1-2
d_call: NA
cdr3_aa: ASSRSSRNYAYT

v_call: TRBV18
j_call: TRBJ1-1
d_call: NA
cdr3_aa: ASSLDTEAF

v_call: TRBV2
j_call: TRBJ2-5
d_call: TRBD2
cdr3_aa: ASRKDSGTSGSETQY

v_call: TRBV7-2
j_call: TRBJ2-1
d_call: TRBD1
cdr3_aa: ASSLTRTGLRNEQF

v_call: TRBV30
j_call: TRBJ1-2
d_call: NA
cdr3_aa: AWSVEGVYGYT

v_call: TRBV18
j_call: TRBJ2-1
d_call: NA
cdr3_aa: ASSHDLSYNEQF

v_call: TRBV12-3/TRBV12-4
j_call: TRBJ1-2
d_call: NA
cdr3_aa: ASGRVYGYT

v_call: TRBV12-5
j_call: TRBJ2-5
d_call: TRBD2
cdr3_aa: ASGPGTSGRFETQY

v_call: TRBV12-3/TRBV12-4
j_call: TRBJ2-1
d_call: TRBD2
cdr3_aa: ASSWASGRYNEQF

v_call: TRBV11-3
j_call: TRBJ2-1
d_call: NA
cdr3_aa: ASSLKIGGTYNEQF

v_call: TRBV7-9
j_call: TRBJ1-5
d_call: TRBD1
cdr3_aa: ASSSGQGASQPQH

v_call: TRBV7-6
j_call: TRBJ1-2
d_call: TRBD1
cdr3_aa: ASSSLPGQGNYGYT

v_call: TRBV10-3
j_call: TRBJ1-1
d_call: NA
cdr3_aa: AIRVRGSGDTEAF

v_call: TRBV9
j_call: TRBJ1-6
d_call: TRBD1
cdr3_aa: ASSRGDRGLGSPLH

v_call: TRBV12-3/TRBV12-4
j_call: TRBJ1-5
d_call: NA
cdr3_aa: ASSLWVGAQH

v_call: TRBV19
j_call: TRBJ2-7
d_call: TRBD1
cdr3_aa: ASSIPDRAGEQY

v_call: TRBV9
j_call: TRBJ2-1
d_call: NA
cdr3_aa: ASSAETSSPEQF